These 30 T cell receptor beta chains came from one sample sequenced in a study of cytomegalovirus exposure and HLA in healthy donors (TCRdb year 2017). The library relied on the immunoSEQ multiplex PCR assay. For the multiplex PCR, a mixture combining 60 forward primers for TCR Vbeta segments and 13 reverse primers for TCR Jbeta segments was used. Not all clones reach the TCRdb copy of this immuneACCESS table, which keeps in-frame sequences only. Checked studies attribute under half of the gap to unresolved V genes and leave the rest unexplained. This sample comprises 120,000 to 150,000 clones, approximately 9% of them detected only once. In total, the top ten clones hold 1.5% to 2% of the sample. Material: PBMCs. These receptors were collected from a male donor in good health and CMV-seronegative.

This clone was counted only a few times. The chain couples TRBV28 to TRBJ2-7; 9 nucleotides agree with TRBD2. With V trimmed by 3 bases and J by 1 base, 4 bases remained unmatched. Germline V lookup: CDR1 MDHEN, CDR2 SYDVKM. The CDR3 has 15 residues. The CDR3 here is CASSFSGSASYEQYF. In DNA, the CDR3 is TGTGCCAGCAGTTTTAGCGGGAGCGCGTCCTACGAGCAGTACTTC.

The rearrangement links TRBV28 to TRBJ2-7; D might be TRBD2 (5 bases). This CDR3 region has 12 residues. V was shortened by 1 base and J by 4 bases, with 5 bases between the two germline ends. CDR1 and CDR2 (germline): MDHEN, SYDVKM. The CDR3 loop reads CASSLSGYEQYF. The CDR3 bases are TGTGCCAGCAGTTTATCGGGGTACGAGCAGTACTTC.

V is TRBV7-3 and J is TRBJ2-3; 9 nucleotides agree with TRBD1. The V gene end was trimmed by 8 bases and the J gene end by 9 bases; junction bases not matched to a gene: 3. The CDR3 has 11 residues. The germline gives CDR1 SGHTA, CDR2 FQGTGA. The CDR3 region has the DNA TGTGCCAGCGGCGACAGGGGGACGCAGTATTTT. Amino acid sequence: CASGDRGTQYF.

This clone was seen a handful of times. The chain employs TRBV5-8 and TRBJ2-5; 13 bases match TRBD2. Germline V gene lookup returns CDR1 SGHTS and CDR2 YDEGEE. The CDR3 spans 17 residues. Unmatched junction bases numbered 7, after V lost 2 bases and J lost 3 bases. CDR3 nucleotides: TGTGCCAGCAGCTTCGGGACTAGCGGGAATCCCAAAGAGACCCAGTACTTC. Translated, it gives CASSFGTSGNPKETQYF.

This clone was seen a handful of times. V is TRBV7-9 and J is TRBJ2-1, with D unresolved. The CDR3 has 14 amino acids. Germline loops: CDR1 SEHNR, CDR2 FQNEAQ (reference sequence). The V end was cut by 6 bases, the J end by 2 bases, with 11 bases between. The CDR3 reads CASSRDTTYNEQFF. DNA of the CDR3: TGTGCCAGCAGTCGAGATACTACCTACAATGAGCAGTTCTTC.

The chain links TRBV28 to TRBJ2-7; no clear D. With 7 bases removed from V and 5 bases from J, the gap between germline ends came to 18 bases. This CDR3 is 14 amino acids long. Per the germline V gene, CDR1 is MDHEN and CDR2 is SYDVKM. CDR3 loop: CASTPRRTYHEQYF. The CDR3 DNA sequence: TGTGCCAGCACCCCAAGGAGAACCTACCACGAGCAGTACTTC.

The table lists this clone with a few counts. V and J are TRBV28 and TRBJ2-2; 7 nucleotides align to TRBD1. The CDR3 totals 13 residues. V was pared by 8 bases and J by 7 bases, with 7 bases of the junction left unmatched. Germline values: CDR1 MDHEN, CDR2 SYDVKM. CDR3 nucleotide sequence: TGTGCCAGCGGGCAGGGGGTGGGCGGGGAGCTGTTTTTT. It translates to CASGQGVGGELFF.

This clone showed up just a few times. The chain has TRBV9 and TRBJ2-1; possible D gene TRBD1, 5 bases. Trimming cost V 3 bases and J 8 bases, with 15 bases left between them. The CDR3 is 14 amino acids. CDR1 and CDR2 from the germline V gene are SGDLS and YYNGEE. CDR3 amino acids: CASSARQFSDEQFF. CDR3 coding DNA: TGTGCCAGCAGCGCCCGACAGTTCTCGGATGAGCAGTTCTTC.

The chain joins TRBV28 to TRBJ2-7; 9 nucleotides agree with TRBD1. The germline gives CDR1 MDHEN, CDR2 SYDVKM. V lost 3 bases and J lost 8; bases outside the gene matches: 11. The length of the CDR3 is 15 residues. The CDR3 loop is CASSFGDTGGGKQYF. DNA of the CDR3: TGTGCCAGCAGTTTTGGGGATACAGGGGGCGGCAAGCAGTACTTC.

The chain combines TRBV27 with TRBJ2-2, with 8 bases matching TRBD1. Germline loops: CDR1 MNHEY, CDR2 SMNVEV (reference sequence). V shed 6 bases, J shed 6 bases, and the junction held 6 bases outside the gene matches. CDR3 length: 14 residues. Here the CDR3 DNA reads TGTGCCAGCAGACTCGGACAGGGCCCCGGGGAGCTGTTTTTT. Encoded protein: CASRLGQGPGELFF.

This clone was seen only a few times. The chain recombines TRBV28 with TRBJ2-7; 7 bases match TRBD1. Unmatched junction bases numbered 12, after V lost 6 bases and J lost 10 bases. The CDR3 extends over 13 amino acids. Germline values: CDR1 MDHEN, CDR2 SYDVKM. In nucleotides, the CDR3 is TGTGCCAGCAGCCCCGGGACAGACTTTCTTCAGTACTTC. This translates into CASSPGTDFLQYF.

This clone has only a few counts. In DNA, the CDR3 is TGTGCCAGCAGTCGAAGACAGGGTTTCGAAAACATTCAGTACTTC. This sequence encodes CASSRRQGFENIQYF. The chain is built from TRBV6-6 and TRBJ2-4, with 7 bases identical to TRBD1. The CDR3 has 15 amino acids. The ends lost 5 bases at V and 5 bases at J; junction bases unmatched: 9. From germline, CDR1 is MNHNY and CDR2 SVGAGI (reference sequence).

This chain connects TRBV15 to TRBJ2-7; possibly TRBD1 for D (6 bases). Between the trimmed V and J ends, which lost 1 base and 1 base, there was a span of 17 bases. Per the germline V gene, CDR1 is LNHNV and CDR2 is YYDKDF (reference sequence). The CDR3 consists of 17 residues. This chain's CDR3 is CATSRVGLGQRSYEQYF. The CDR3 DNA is TGTGCCACCAGCAGAGTAGGCCTAGGACAGAGATCCTACGAGCAGTACTTC.

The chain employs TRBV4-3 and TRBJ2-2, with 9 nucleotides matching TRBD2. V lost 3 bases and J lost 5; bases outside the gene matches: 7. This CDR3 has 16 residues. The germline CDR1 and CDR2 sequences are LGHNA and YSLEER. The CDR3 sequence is CASSHDSGGPTGELFF. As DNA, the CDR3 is TGCGCCAGCAGCCATGATAGCGGGGGCCCAACCGGGGAGCTGTTTTTT.

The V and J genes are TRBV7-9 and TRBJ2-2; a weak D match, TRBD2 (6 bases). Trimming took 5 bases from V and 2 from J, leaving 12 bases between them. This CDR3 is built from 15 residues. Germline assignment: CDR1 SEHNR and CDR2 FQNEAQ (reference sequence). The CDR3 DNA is TGTGCCAGCAGCCCGGCGGGGATCAACACCGGGGAGCTGTTTTTT. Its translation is CASSPAGINTGELFF.

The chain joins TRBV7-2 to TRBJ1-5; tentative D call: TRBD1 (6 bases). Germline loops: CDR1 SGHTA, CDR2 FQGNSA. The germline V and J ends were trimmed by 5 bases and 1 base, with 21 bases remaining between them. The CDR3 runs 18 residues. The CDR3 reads CASSKKGGGVGSNQPQHF. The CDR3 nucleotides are TGTGCCAGCAGCAAAAAAGGGGGGGGCGTTGGGAGCAATCAGCCCCAGCATTTT.

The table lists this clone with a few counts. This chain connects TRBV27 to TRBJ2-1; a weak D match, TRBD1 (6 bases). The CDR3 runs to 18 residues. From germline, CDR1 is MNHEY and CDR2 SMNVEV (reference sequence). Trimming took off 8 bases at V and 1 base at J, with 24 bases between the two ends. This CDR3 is CASGAAQGGRASYNEQFF. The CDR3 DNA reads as TGTGCCAGCGGGGCGGCACAGGGTGGTAGGGCTTCCTACAATGAGCAGTTCTTC.

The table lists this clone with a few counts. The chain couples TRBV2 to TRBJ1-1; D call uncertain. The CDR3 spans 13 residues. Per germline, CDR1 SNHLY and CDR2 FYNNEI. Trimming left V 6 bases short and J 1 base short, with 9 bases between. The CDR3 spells CASRVTGNTEAFF. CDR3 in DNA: TGTGCCAGCAGGGTGACTGGGAACACTGAAGCTTTCTTT. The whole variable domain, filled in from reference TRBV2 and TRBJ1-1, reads EPEVTQTPSHQVTQMGQEVILRCVPISNHLYFYWYRQILGQKVEFLVSFYNNEISEKSEIFDDQFSVERPDGSNFTLKIRSTKLEDSAMYFCASRVTGNTEAFFGQGTRLTVV.

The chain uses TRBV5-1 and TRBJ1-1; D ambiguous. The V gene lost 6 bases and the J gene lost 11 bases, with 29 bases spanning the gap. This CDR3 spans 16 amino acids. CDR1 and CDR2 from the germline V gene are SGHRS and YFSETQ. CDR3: CASNNRKAGWNQEAFF. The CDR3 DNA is TGCGCCAGCAACAATCGTAAGGCGGGATGGAACCAAGAGGCTTTCTTT.

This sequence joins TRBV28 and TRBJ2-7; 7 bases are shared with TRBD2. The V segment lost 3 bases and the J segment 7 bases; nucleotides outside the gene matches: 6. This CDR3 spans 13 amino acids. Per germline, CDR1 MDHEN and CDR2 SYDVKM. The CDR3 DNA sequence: TGTGCCAGCAGTTTGGGGGAGGGCCGTGAGCAGTACTTC. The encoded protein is CASSLGEGREQYF.

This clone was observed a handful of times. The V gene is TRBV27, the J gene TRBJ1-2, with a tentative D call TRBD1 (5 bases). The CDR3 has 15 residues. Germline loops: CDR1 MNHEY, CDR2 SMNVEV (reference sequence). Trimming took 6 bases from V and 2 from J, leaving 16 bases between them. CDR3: CASSLRSGPNYGYTF. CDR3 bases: TGTGCCAGCAGCTTAAGATCAGGGCCCAACTATGGCTACACCTTC.

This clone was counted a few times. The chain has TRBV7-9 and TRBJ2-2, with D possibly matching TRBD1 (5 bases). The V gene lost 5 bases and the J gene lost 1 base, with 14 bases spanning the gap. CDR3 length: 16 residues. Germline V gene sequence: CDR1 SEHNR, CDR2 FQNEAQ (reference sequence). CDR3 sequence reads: CASSLTGVLNTGELFF. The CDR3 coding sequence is TGTGCCAGCAGCCTTACAGGAGTTTTGAACACCGGGGAGCTGTTTTTT. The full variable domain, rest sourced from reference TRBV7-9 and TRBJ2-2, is DTGVSQNPRHKITKRGQNVTFRCDPISEHNRLYWYRQTLGQGPEFLTYFQNEAQLEKSRLLSDRFSAERPKGSFSTLEIQRTEQGDSAMYLCASSLTGVLNTGELFFGEGSRLTVL.

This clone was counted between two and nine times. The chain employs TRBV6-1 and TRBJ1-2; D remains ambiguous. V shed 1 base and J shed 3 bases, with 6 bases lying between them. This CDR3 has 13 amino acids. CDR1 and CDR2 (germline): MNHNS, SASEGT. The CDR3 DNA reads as TGTGCCAGCAGTGAAGTTCAGTACTATGGCTACACCTTC. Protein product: CASSEVQYYGYTF.

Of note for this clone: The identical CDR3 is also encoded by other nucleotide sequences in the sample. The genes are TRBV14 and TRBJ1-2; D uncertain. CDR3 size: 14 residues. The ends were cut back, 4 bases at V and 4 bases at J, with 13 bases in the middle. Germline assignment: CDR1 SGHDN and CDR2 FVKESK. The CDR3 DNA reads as TGTGCCAGCAGCCCCCGACTCCGGAGCTATGGCTACACCTTC. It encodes CASSPRLRSYGYTF. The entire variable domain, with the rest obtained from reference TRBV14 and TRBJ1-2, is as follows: EAGVTQFPSHSVIEKGQTVTLRCDPISGHDNLYWYRRVMGKEIKFLLHFVKESKQDESGMPNNRFLAERTGGTYSTLKVQPAELEDSGVYFCASSPRLRSYGYTFGSGTRLTVV.

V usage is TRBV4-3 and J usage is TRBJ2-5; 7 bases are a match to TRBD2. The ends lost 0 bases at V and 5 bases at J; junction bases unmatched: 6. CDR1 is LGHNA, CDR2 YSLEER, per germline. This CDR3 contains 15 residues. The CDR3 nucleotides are TGCGCCAGCAGCCAAGATAGACGGGGGGAGGAGACCCAGTACTTC. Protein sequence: CASSQDRRGEETQYF.

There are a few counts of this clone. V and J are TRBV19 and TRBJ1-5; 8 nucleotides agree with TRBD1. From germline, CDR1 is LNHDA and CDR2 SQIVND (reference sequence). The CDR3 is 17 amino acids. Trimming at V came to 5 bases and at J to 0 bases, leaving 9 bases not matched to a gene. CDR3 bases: TGTGCCAGTAGTTTAACAGGGGGGAGATATAGCAATCAGCCCCAGCATTTT. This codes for CASSLTGGRYSNQPQHF.

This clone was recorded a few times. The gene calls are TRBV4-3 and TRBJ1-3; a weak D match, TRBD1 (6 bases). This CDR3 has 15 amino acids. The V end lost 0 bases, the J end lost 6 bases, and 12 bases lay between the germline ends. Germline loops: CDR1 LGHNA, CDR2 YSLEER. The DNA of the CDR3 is TGCGCCAGCAGCCAAGATAAGGGGACACTAAACACCATATATTTT. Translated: CASSQDKGTLNTIYF.

In DNA form, the CDR3 reads TGTGCCAGCTTGGAGGGCCGAGGAAACACCATATATTTT. Its protein product is CASLEGRGNTIYF. This chain joins TRBV28 and TRBJ1-3; D ambiguous. Trimming took 8 bases from V and 4 from J, leaving 12 bases between them. Germline CDR1 MDHEN, CDR2 SYDVKM. This CDR3 has 13 amino acids.

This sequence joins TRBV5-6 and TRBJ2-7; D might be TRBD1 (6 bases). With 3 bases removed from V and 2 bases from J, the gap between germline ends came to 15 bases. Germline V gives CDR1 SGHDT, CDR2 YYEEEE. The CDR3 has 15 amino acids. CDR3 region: CASSSGPGTTYEQYF. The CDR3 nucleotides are TGTGCCAGCAGCTCCGGGCCCGGGACAACCTACGAGCAGTACTTC.

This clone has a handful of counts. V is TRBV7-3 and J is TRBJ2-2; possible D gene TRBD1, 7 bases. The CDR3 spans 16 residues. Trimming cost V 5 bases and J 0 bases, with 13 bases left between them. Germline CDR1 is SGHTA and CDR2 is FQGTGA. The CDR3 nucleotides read TGTGCCAGCAGCACGACAGGGACTTCGAACACCGGGGAGCTGTTTTTT. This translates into CASSTTGTSNTGELFF. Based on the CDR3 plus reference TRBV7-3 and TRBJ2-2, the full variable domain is GAGVSQTPSNKVTEKGKYVELRCDPISGHTALYWYRQSLGQGPEFLIYFQGTGAADDSGLPNDRFFAVRPEGSVSTLKIQRTERGDSAVYLCASSTTGTSNTGELFFGEGSRLTVL.